This is a list of T cell receptor beta chains from one sample in a study of beta chain features in type 1 diabetes. Method: immunoSEQ multiplex PCR; TCRdb's copy keeps in-frame clones and lacks some. Among about 250,000 clones listed, about 14% were seen once. Sample: naive CD4+ T cells from blood. The receptors shown here come from a woman aged 40 to 50 in good health. CDR3s include the opening cysteine and the closing phenylalanine or tryptophan. A D gene is named only where the DNA matches it firmly. Clone size, where shown, is once, few, many, or a class for clones that have expanded.

NA | NA | TRBJ1-3 | TRBV14 | TGTGCCAGCAGGCGGGCCGCCTCTGGAAACACCATATATTTT | CASRRAASGNTIYF
NA | many | TRBJ1-1 | TRBV29-1 | TGCAGCTCAGGGGCAGTACTGAACACTGAAGCTTTCTTT | CSSGAVLNTEAFF
TRBD2 | few | TRBJ2-1 | TRBV10-3 | TGTGCCATCAGTGAGGGGAGCGGGGGCCTCTCCAATGAGCAGTTCTTC | CAISEGSGGLSNEQFF
NA | few | TRBJ2-1 | TRBV19 | TGTGCCAGTAGTTTGACAGAGAATGAGCAGTTCTTC | CASSLTENEQFF
NA | NA | TRBJ1-1 | TRBV18 | TGTGCCAGCTCACCAATGGGGCTTCAATACACTGAAGCTTTCTTT | CASSPMGLQYTEAFF
TRBD1 | few | TRBJ2-3 | TRBV29-1 | TGCAGCGGAGGGACAGGGGATCCAGATACGCAGTATTTT | CSGGTGDPDTQYF
TRBD1 | NA | TRBJ1-1 | TRBV6-6 | TGTGCCAGCAGCCGCGGACAGGGCGCTGAAGCTTTCTTT | CASSRGQGAEAFF
NA | NA | TRBJ1-1 | TRBV6-5 | TGTGCCAGCAGTTACTCGAGGGCAGGGGCGAACACTGAAGCTTTCTTT | CASSYSRAGANTEAFF
TRBD1 | few | TRBJ2-5 | TRBV6-5 | TGTGCCAGCAGATCCGGGACAGGAGGCGAGACCCAGTACTTC | CASRSGTGGETQYF
TRBD2 | few | TRBJ2-4 | TRBV7-2 | TGTGCCAGCAGCACCTATAGCGGGGGGGGGCGGAACATTCAGTACTTC | CASSTYSGGGRNIQYF
NA | NA | TRBJ2-1 | TRBV2 | TGTGCCAGCAGTGGCGACAACTACAATGAGCAGTTCTTC | CASSGDNYNEQFF
TRBD1 | NA | TRBJ2-7 | TRBV19 | TGTGCCAGTAGTAGAGGACAGGGGCGATTCTACGAGCAGTACTTC | CASSRGQGRFYEQYF
TRBD1 | NA | TRBJ1-2 | TRBV27 | TGTGCCAGCAGGCCGCCGGGACAGGGCACCGATCGGGACTATGGCTACACCTTC | CASRPPGQGTDRDYGYTF
NA | NA | TRBJ1-3 | TRBV6-5 | TGTGCCGGCGGCGAAGGCGTCCGGGGAAACACCATATATTTT | CAGGEGVRGNTIYF
TRBD1 | few | TRBJ1-4 | TRBV5-1 | TGCGCCAGCCGGGTCGGACAGGGCGCAGAAAAACTGTTTTTT | CASRVGQGAEKLFF
TRBD1 | NA | TRBJ2-7 | TRBV4-1 | TGCGCCAGCAGCCAACCCGGGACAGGGAGGGACGAGCAGTACTTC | CASSQPGTGRDEQYF
TRBD1 | NA | TRBJ1-4 | TRBV5-5 | TGTGCCAGCAGCTTGGAGACAGGGTGGAATGAAAAACTGTTTTTT | CASSLETGWNEKLFF
TRBD1 | many | TRBJ2-1 | TRBV10-3 | TGTGCCCTGGGACAGGGGACGTCCAATGAGCAGTTCTTC | CALGQGTSNEQFF
TRBD1 | few | TRBJ2-2 | TRBV6-5 | TGTGCCAGCAGGAAACAGGGGGCCGCCGGGGAGCTGTTTTTT | CASRKQGAAGELFF
TRBD1 | many | TRBJ2-7 | TRBV4-1 | TGCGCCAGCAGCCTTGACAGGGGCTACGAGCAGTACTTC | CASSLDRGYEQYF
TRBD1 | few | TRBJ1-3 | TRBV7-6 | TGTGCCAGCAGCCCGACAGGGAACTCTGGAAACACCATATATTTT | CASSPTGNSGNTIYF
TRBD1 | few | TRBJ2-7 | TRBV25-1 | TGTGCCAGCAGTGACTCCGGGACAGTCTACGAGCAGTACTTC | CASSDSGTVYEQYF
TRBD2 | few | TRBJ2-3 | TRBV5-4 | TGTGCCAGCAGCCGCGCTAGCGGAATGACAGATACGCAGTATTTT | CASSRASGMTDTQYF
TRBD2 | few | TRBJ2-6 | TRBV11-2 | TGTGCCAGCAGCACGGGACTAGCGGCTGGGGCCAACGTCCTGACTTTC | CASSTGLAAGANVLTF